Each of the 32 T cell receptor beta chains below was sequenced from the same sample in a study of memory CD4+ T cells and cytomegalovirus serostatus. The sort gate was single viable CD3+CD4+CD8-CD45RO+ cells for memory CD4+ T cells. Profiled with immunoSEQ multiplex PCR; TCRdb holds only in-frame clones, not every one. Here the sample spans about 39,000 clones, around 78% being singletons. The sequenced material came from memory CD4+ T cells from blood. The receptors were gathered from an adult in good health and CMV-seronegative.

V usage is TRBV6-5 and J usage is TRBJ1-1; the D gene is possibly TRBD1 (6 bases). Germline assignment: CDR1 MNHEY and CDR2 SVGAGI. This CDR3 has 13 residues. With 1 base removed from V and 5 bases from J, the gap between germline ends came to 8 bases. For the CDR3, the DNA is TGTGCCAGCAGTTACTTCGGACAGACTGAAGCTTTCTTT. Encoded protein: CASSYFGQTEAFF.

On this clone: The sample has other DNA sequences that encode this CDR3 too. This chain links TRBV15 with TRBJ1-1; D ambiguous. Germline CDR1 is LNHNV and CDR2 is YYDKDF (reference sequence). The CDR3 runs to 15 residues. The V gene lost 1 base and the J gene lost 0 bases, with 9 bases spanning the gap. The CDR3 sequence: CATSRARGMNTEAFF. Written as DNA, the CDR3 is TGTGCCACCAGCAGAGCACGGGGAATGAACACTGAAGCTTTCTTT.

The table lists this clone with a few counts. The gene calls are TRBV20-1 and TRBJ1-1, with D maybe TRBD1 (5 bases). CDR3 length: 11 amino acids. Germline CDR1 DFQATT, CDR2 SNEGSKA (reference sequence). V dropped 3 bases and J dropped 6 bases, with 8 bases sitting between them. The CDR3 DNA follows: TGCAGTGCTAGGGGGGTCGCTGAAGCTTTCTTT. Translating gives CSARGVAEAFF.

This chain's CDR3 is CAWRNRGQETQYF. The CDR3 bases are TGTGCCTGGAGAAACAGGGGACAGGAGACCCAGTACTTC. This chain links TRBV30 with TRBJ2-5; 7 positions match TRBD1. Looked up from germline, CDR1 is GTSNPN and CDR2 is SVGIG (reference sequence). This CDR3 contains 13 residues. The junction had 6 bases not matched to a gene; V was cut back by 3 bases and J by 5 bases. Together with reference TRBV30 and TRBJ2-5, the CDR3 gives the full variable domain: SQTIHQWPATLVQPVGSPLSLECTVEGTSNPNLYWYRQAAGRGLQLLFYSVGIGQISSEVPQNLSASRPQDRQFILSSKKLLLSDSGFYLCAWRNRGQETQYFGPGTRLLVL.

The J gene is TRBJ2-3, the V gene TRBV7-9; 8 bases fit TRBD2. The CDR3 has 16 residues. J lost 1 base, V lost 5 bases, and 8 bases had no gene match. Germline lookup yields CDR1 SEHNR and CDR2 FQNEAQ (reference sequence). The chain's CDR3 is CASSPRLALGTDTQYF. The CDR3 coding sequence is TGTGCCAGCAGCCCCCGACTAGCGTTGGGCACAGATACGCAGTATTTT.

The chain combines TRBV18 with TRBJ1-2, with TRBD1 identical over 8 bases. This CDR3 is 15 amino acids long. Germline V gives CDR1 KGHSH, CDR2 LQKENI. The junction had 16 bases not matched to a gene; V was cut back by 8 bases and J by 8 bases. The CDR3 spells CASKPPGGTNGGYTF. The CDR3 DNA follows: TGTGCCAGCAAACCCCCAGGGGGCACCAATGGGGGCTACACCTTC.

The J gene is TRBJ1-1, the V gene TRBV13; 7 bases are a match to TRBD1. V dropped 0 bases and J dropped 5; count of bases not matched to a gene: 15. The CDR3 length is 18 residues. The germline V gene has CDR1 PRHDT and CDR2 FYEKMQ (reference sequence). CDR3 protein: CASSLGAGKGGSRTEAFF. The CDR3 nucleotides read TGTGCCAGCAGCTTAGGGGCCGGAAAAGGGGGCTCGAGAACTGAAGCTTTCTTT.

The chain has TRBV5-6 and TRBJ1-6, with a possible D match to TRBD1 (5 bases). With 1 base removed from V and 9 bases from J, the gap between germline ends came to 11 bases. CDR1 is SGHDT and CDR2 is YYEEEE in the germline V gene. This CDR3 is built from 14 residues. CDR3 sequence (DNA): TGTGCCAGCAGCTTGACTCAGGGAAGTTCACCCCTCCACTTT. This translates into CASSLTQGSSPLHF.

The CDR3 sequence is CASSITSGGLGTDTQYF. DNA for the CDR3: TGTGCCAGTAGTATTACTAGCGGGGGGCTGGGCACAGATACGCAGTATTTT. The chain joins TRBV19 to TRBJ2-3; 12 bases map to TRBD2. The CDR3 spans 17 residues. Germline CDR1 and CDR2: LNHDA and SQIVND (reference sequence). V trimming: 3 bases; J trimming: 1 base; junction bases outside the gene matches: 5.

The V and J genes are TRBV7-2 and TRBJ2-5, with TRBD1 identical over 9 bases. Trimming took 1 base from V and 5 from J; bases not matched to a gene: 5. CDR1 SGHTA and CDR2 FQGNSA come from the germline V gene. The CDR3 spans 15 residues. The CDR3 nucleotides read TGTGCCAGCAGCTTAGGAGGGACAGGGAAGGAGACCCAGTACTTC. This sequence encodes CASSLGGTGKETQYF.

The CDR3 sequence is CASSDFSRGTEAFF. Here the CDR3 DNA reads TGTGCCAGCAGTGACTTCAGCAGAGGTACTGAAGCTTTCTTT. This rearrangement joins TRBV6-4 to TRBJ1-1; D call uncertain. The V gene's germline CDR1 is MRHNA and CDR2 SNTAGT. Trimming removed 1 base at V and 5 bases at J, with 11 bases between. CDR3 length equals 14 residues.

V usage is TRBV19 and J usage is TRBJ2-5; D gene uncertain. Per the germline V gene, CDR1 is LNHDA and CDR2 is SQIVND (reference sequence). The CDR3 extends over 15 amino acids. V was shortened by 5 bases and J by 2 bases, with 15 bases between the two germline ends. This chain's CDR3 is CASSSREGNQETQYF. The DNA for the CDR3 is TGTGCCAGTAGTTCCCGTGAAGGAAATCAAGAGACCCAGTACTTC.

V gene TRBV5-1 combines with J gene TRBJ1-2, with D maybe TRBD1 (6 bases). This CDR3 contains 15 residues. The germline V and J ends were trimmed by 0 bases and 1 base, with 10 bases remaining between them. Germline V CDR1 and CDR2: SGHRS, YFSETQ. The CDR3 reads CASSLDDRRNYGYTF. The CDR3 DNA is TGCGCCAGCAGCTTGGACGACAGGCGTAACTATGGCTACACCTTC.

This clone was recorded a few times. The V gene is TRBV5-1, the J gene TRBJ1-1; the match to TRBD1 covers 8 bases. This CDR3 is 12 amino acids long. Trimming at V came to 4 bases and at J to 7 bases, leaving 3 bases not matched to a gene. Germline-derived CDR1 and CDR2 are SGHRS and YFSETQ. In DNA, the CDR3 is TGCGCCAGCAGCACGGGACAGGATGAAGCTTTCTTT. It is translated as CASSTGQDEAFF.

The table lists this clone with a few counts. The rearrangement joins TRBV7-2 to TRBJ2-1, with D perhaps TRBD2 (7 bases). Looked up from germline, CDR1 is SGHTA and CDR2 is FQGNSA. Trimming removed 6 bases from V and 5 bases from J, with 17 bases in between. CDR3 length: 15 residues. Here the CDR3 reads CASRNRGARNNEQFF. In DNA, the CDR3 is TGTGCCAGCAGGAACCGGGGGGCGAGAAACAATGAGCAGTTCTTC.

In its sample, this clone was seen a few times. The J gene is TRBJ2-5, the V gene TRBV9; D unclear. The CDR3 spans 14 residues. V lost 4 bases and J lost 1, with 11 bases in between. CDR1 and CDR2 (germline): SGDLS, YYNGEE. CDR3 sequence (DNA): TGTGCCAGCAGCCCCTTGACAACCCAAGAGACCCAGTACTTC. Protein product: CASSPLTTQETQYF.

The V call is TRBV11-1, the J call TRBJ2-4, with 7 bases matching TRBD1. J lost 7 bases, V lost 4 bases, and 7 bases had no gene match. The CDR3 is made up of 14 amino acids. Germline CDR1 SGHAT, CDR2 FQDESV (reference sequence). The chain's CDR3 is CASSSRTGTNIQYF. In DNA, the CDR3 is TGTGCCAGCAGCTCTCGGACAGGAACCAACATTCAGTACTTC.

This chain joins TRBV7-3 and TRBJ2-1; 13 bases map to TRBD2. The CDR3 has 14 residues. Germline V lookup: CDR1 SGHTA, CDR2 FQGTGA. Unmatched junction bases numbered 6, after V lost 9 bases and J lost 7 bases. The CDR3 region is CASRTSGGANEQFF. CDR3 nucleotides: TGTGCCAGTCGAACTAGCGGGGGGGCAAATGAGCAGTTCTTC.

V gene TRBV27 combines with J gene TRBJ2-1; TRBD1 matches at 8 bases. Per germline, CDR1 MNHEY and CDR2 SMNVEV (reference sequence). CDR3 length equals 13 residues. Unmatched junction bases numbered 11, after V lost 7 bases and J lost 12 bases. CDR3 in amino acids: CASKTEQGGRQFF. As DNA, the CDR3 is TGTGCCAGCAAAACAGAACAGGGGGGAAGGCAGTTCTTC.

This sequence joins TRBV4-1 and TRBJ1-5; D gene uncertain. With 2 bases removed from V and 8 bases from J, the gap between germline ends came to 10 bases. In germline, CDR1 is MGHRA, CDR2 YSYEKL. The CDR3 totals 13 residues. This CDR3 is CASSQTPRKPQHF. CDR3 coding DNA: TGCGCCAGCAGCCAAACCCCGCGTAAGCCCCAGCATTTT.

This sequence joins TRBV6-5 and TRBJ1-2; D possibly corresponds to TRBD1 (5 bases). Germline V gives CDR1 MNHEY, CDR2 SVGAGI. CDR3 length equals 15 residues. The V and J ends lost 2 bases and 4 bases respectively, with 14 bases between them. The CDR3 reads CASSYRETGPYGYTF. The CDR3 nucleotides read TGTGCCAGCAGTTACCGAGAAACAGGTCCCTATGGCTACACCTTC.

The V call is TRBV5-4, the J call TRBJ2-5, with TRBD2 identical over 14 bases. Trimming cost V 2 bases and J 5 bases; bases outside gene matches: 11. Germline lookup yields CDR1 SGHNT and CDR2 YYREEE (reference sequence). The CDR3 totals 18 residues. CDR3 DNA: TGTGCCAGCAGCTTCAGGGGGACTAGCGGGGGACGACTGGAGACCCAGTACTTC. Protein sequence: CASSFRGTSGGRLETQYF.

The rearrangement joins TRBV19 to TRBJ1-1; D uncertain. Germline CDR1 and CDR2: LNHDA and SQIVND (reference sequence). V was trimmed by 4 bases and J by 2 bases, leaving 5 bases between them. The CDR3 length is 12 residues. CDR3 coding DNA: TGTGCCAGTAGTAGGTATAACACTGAAGCTTTCTTT. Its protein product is CASSRYNTEAFF.

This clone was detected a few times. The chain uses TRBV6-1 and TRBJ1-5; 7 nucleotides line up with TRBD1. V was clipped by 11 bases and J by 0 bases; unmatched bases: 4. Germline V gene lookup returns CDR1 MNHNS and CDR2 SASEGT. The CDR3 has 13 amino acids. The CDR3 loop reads CACHRGSNQPQHF. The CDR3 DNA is TGTGCCTGCCACAGGGGTAGCAATCAGCCCCAGCATTTT.

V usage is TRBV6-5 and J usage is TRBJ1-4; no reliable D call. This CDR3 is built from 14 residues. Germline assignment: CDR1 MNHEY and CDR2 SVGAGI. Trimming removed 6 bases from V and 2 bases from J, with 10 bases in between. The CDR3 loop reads CASRTRQTNEKLFF. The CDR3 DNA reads TGTGCCAGCAGAACGCGGCAGACTAATGAAAAACTGTTTTTT.

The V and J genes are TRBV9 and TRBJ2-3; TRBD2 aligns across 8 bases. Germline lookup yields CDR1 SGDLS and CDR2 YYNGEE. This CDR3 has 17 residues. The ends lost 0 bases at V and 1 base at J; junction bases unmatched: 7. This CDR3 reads CASSVEDSGAGTDTQYF. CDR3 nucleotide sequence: TGTGCCAGCAGCGTAGAGGATAGCGGGGCGGGCACAGATACGCAGTATTTT. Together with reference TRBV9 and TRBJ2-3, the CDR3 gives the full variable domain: DSGVTQTPKHLITATGQRVTLRCSPRSGDLSVYWYQQSLDQGLQFLIQYYNGEERAKGNILERFSAQQFPDLHSELNLSSLELGDSALYFCASSVEDSGAGTDTQYFGPGTRLTVL.

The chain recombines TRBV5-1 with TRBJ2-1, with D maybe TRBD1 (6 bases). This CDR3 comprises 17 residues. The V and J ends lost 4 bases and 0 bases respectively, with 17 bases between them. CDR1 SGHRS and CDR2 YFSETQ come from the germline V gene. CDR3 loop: CASSVLTGTSSYNEQFF. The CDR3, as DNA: TGCGCCAGCAGCGTCCTAACCGGGACAAGCTCCTACAATGAGCAGTTCTTC.

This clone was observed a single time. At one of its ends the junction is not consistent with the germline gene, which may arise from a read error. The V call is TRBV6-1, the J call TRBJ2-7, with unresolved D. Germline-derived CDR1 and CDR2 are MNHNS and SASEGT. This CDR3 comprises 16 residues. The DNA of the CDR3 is TGTGCCAGCGGTGAGGTGTTTCAGGCCTCCCCCTACGAGCAGTACTTC. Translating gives CASGEVFQASPYEQYF.

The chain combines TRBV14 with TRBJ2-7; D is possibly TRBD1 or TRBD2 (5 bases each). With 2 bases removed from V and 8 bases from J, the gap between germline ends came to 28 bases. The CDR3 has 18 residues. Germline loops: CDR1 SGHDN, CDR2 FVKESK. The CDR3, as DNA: TGTGCCAGCAGCCAACCGAGAGGGGCCACCGATGGGATGGGGAAGCAGTACTTC. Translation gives CASSQPRGATDGMGKQYF.

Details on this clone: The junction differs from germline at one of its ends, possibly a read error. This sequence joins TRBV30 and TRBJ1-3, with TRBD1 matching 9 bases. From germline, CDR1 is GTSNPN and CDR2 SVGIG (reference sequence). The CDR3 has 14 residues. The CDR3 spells CAWSVATGGSTIYF. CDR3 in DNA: TGTGCCTGGAGTGTCGCGACAGGGGGAAGCACCATATATTTT.

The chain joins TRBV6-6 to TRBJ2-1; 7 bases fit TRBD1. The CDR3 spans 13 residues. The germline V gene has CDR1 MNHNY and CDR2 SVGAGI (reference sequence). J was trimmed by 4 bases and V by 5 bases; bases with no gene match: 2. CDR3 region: CASSRGQYNEQFF. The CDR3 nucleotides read TGTGCCAGCAGTAGGGGACAGTACAATGAGCAGTTCTTC.

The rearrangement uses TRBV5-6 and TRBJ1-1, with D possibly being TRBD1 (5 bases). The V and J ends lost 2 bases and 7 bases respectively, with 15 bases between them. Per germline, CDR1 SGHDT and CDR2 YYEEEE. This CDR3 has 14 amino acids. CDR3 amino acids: CASSFYSGGSEAFF. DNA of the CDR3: TGTGCCAGCAGCTTTTACTCGGGGGGAAGTGAAGCTTTCTTT.